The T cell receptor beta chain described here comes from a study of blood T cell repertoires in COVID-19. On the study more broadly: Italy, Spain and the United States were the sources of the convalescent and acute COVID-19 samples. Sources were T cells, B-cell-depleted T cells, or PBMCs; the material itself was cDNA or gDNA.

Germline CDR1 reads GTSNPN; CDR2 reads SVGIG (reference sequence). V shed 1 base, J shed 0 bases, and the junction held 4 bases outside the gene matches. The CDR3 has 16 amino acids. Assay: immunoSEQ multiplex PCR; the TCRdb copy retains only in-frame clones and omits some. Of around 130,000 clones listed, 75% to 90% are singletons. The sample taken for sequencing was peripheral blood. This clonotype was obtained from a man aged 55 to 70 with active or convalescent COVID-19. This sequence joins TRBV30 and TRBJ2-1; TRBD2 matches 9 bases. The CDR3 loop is CAWSAGSGSSYNEQFF. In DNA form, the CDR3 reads TGTGCCTGGAGTGCCGGTAGCGGGAGCTCCTACAATGAGCAGTTCTTC.